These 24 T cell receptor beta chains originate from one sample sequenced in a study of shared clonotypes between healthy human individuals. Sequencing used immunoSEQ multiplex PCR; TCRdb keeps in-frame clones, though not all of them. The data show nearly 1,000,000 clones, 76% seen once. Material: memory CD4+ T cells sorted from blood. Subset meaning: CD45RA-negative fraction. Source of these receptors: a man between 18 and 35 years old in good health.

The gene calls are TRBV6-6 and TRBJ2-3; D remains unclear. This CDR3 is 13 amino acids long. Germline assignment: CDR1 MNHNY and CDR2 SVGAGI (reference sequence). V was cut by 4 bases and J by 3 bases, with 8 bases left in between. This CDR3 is CASSSPKTDTQYF. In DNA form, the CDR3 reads TGTGCCAGCAGTTCACCCAAGACAGATACGCAGTATTTT.

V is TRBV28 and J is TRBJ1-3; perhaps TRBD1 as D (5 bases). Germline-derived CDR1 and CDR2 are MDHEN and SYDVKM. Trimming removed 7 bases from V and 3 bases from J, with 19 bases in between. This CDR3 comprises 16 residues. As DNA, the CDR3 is TGTGCCAGCACCTCTCAGAGGCCAGGGAGTGGAAACACCATATATTTT. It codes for CASTSQRPGSGNTIYF.

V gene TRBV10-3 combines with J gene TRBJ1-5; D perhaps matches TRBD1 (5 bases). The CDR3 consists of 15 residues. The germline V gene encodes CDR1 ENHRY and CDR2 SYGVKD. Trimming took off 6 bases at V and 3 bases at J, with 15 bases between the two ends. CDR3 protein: CAIRGTDSHNQPQHF. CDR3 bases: TGTGCCATCAGGGGGACGGACTCCCACAATCAGCCCCAGCATTTT.

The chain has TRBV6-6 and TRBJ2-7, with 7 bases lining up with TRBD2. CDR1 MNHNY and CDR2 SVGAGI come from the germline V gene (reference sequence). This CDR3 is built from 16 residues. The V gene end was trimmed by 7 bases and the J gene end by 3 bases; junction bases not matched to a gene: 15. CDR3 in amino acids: CASTFRVGGRGYEQYF. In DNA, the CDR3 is TGTGCCAGCACTTTTAGGGTGGGAGGGAGAGGCTACGAGCAGTACTTC.

This CDR3 is CASSKTNTGPITYEQYF. The CDR3 nucleotides are TGTGCCAGCAGCAAAACGAACACGGGACCGATAACCTACGAGCAGTACTTC. The chain combines TRBV7-8 with TRBJ2-7, with D possibly being TRBD1 or TRBD2 (5 bases each). V lost 5 bases to trimming and J lost 2 bases, with 22 bases between them. The CDR3 is 17 amino acids. Germline V gives CDR1 SGHVS, CDR2 FQNEAQ.

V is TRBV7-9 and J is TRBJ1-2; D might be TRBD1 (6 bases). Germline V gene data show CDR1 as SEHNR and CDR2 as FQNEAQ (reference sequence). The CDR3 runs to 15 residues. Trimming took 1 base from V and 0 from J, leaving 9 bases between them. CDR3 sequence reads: CASSLEGGANYGYTF. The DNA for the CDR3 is TGTGCCAGCAGCTTAGAGGGGGGAGCTAACTATGGCTACACCTTC.

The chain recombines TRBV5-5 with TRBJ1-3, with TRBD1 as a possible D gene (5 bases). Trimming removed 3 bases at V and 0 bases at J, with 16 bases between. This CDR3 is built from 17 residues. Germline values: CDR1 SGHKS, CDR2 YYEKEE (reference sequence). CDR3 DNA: TGTGCCAGCAGCTATGGAGGGGCCCCGAGCTCTGGAAACACCATATATTTT. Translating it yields CASSYGGAPSSGNTIYF.

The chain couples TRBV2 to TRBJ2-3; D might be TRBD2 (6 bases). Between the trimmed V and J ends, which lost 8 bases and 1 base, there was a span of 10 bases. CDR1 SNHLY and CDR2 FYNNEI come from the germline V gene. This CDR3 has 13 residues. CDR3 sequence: CASSGLRTDTQYF. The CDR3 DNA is TGTGCCAGCTCGGGACTTCGCACAGATACGCAGTATTTT.

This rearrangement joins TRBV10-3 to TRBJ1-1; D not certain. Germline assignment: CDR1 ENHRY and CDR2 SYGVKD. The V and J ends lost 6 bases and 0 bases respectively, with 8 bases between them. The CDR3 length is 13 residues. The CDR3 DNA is TGTGCCATCAGACTGGAAATGAACACTGAAGCTTTCTTT. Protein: CAIRLEMNTEAFF.

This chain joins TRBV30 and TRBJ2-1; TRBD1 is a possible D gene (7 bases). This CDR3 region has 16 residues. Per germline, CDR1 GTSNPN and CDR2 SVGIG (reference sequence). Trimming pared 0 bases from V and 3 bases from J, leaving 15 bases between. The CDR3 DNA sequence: TGTGCCTGGAGTGTACGGGGGACAGTTCTCTACAATGAGCAGTTCTTC. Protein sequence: CAWSVRGTVLYNEQFF.

The CDR3 loop is CASSSRRGGSTDTQYF. CDR3 DNA sequence: TGTGCCAGCAGCAGTAGAAGGGGCGGGAGCACAGATACGCAGTATTTT. The rearrangement links TRBV7-2 to TRBJ2-3, with D possibly called TRBD1 or TRBD2 (5 bases each). CDR3 length: 16 residues. V lost 5 bases and J 0 bases, leaving 15 bases between the germline ends. CDR1 and CDR2 (germline): SGHTA, FQGNSA.

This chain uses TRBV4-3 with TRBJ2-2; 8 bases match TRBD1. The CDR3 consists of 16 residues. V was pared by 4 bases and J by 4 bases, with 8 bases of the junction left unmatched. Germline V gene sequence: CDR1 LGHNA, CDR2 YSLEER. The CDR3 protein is CASSLGQGWGTGELFF. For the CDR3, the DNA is TGCGCCAGCAGCCTAGGACAGGGATGGGGCACCGGGGAGCTGTTTTTT.

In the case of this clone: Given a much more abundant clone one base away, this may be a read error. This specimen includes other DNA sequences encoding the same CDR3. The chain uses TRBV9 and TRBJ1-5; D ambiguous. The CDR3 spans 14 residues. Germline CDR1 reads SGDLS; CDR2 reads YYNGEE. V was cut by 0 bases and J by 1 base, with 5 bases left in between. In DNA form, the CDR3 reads TGTGCCAGCAGCGTAGGCCCCAGCAATCAGCCCCAGCATTTT. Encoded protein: CASSVGPSNQPQHF.

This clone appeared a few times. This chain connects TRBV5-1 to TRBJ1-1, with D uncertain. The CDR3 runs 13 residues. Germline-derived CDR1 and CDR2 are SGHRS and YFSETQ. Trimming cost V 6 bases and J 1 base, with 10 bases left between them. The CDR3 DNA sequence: TGCGCCAGCAACGAGCAGGAGAACACTGAAGCTTTCTTT. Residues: CASNEQENTEAFF.

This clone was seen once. CDR3 DNA sequence: TGTGCCAGCATAGGGGACAGGGTGACCTCTGAAGCTTTCTTT. Translation: CASIGDRVTSEAFF. V usage is TRBV6-7 and J usage is TRBJ1-1; 9 bases fit TRBD1. TRBV6-7 is classed as an ORF, of uncertain function. The CDR3 has 14 residues. V lost 7 bases and J lost 6; bases outside the gene matches: 9.

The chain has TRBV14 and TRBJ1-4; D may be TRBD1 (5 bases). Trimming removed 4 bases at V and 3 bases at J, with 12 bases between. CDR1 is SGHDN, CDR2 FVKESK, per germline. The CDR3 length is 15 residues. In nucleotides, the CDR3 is TGTGCCAGCAGCCGAGAGAAAGGGGCTAATGAAAAACTGTTTTTT. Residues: CASSREKGANEKLFF.

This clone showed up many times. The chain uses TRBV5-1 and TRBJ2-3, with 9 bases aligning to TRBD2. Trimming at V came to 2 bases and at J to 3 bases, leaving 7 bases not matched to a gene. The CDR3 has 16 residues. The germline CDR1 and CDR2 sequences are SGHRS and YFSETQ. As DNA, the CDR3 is TGCGCCAGCAGCTTAGAGTCGGGACTAGCAACAGATACGCAGTATTTT. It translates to CASSLESGLATDTQYF.

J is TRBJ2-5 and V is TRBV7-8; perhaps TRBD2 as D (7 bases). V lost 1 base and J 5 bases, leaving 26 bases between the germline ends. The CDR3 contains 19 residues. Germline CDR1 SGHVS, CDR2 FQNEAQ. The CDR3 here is CASSLERFRIWGGAETQYF. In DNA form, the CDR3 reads TGTGCCAGCAGCTTAGAGCGTTTTCGGATTTGGGGGGGCGCGGAGACCCAGTACTTC.

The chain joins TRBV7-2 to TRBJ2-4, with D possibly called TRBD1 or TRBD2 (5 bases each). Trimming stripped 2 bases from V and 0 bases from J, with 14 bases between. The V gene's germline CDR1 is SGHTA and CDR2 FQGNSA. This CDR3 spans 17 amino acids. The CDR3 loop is CASSLMGQGGAKNIQYF. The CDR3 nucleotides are TGTGCCAGCAGCTTAATGGGGCAAGGAGGAGCCAAAAACATTCAGTACTTC.

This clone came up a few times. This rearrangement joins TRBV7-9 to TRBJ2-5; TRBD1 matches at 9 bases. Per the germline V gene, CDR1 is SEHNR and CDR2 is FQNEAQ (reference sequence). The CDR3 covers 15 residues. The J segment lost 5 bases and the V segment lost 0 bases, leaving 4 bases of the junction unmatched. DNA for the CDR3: TGTGCCAGCAGCTTAGCACAGGGGGCCAGGGAGACCCAGTACTTC. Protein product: CASSLAQGARETQYF.

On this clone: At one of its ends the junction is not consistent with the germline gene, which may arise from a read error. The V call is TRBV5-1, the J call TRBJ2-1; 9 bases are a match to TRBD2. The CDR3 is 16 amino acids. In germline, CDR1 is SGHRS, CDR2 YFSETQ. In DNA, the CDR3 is TGCGCCAACAGCTTGGAAGCTAGCGGGATGGGCAATGAGCAGTTCTTC. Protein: CANSLEASGMGNEQFF.

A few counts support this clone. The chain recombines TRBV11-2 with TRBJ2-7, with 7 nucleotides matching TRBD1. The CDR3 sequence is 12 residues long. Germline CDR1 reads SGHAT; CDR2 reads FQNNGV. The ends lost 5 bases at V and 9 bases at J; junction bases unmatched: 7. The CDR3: CASSQNRGTQYF. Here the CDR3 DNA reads TGTGCCAGCAGCCAAAACAGGGGTACGCAGTACTTC.

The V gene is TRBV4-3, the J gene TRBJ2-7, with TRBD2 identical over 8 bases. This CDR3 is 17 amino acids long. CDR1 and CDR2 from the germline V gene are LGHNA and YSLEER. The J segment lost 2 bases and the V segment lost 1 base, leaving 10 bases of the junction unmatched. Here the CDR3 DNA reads TGCGCCAGCAGCCAAGGCCCCGGGAGCGGGAGTACCTACGAGCAGTACTTC. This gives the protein CASSQGPGSGSTYEQYF.

The CDR3 reads CASRGQAYNEQFF. Here the CDR3 DNA reads TGTGCCAGCAGGGGACAGGCGTACAATGAGCAGTTCTTC. The rearrangement links TRBV27 to TRBJ2-1; TRBD1 aligns across 8 bases. The germline gives CDR1 MNHEY, CDR2 SMNVEV (reference sequence). This CDR3 has 13 residues. J gave up 4 bases and V 6 bases, and 2 bases lay outside the gene matches.